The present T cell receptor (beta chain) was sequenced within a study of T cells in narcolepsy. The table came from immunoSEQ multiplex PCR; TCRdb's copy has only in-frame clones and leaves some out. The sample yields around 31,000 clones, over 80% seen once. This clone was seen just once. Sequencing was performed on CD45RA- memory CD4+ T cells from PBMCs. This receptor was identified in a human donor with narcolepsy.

The CDR3 here is CASSPGINYGYTF. The CDR3 DNA is TGTGCCAGCAGTCCAGGGATTAACTATGGCTACACCTTC. This chain connects TRBV6-1 to TRBJ1-2; possible D gene TRBD1, 5 bases. The CDR3 totals 13 residues. Trimming left V 5 bases short and J 1 base short, with 8 bases between. Germline V gene sequence: CDR1 MNHNS, CDR2 SASEGT.